The 28 T cell receptor beta chains listed next were all sequenced from one sample in a study of blood T cells in healthy people across ages. A J-beta primer mix and a sample-barcoded 5' primer were used in a second PCR of roughly 6 to 11 cycles. TCRdb fed the 5' RACE reads into MiXCR, producing one record per CDR3 protein. The profile covers hundreds of thousands of distinct CDR3 sequences, with 48% appearing a single time and around an eighth taken by the ten largest. Input material: blood. These TCRs come from a man aged 25 to 40 in good health.

This clonotype was found a few times. The chain links TRBV29-1 to TRBJ1-4; 8 nucleotides agree with TRBD1. CDR3 size: 13 residues. In germline, CDR1 is SQVTM, CDR2 ANQGSEA. V was clipped by 7 bases and J by 7 bases; unmatched bases: 8. In nucleotides, the CDR3 is TGCAGCGCGACCGGGACAGGCCCTGAAAAACTGTTTTTT. Translation: CSATGTGPEKLFF.

In the case of this clonotype: Since a much larger clone is just one base distant, this may be a read error. V and J are TRBV4-3 and TRBJ2-2; tentative D call: TRBD2 (6 bases). The CDR3 length is 14 residues. The germline V gene encodes CDR1 LGHNA and CDR2 YSLEER. The V gene lost 4 bases and the J gene lost 1 base, with 7 bases spanning the gap. The CDR3 DNA follows: TGCGCCAGCAGCCGGAGGGTGAACACCGGGGAGCTGTTTTTT. This translates into CASSRRVNTGELFF.

This clonotype was picked up a small number of times. The V gene is TRBV11-2, the J gene TRBJ2-1; 9 bases align to TRBD2. The CDR3 spans 20 residues. The germline V gene encodes CDR1 SGHAT and CDR2 FQNNGV. V was clipped by 5 bases and J by 0 bases; unmatched bases: 17. In DNA, the CDR3 is TGTGCCAGCAGCGCACTCCGGGGAGCGGGGGGCGAAAGCTCCTACAATGAGCAGTTCTTC. Its protein is CASSALRGAGGESSYNEQFF.

The gene calls are TRBV7-2 and TRBJ2-1; D may correspond to TRBD1 or TRBD2 (6 bases each). Germline V lookup: CDR1 SGHTA, CDR2 FQGNSA. With 3 bases removed from V and 6 bases from J, the gap between germline ends came to 15 bases. CDR3 length: 15 amino acids. The CDR3 DNA reads TGTGCCAGCAGCTTGGGGGGCCCTTCGTCCAATGAGCAGTTCTTC. It specifies CASSLGGPSSNEQFF.

The chain combines TRBV2 with TRBJ2-2; D is unclear. This CDR3 is 12 amino acids long. Trimming took off 4 bases at V and 9 bases at J, with 9 bases between the two ends. Germline V gene data show CDR1 as SNHLY and CDR2 as FYNNEI. CDR3 in amino acids: CASSVSGRELFF. CDR3 nucleotide sequence: TGTGCCAGCAGTGTTTCCGGCAGGGAGCTGTTTTTT.

This clonotype was observed a few times. V gene TRBV5-1 combines with J gene TRBJ2-3; 9 bases are shared with TRBD1. V lost 4 bases and J lost 4; bases outside the gene matches: 10. CDR1 and CDR2 from the germline V gene are SGHRS and YFSETQ. This CDR3 spans 16 amino acids. The CDR3 protein is CASSLTPDRGADTQYF. The CDR3, as DNA: TGCGCCAGCAGCCTCACCCCGGACAGGGGCGCAGATACGCAGTATTTT.

This chain connects TRBV29-1 to TRBJ2-5; D remains unclear. The end of the DNA fits TRBJ2-7 better, so the J call may be wrong. Germline CDR1 and CDR2: SQVTM and ANQGSEA. This CDR3 spans 14 amino acids. CDR3 protein: CSVDTSGSSAEQYF. The CDR3 region has the DNA TGCAGCGTTGACACTTCTGGGTCTTCCGCCGAGCAGTACTTC.

V and J are TRBV5-1 and TRBJ2-1; 14 nucleotides align to TRBD2. The germline CDR1 and CDR2 sequences are SGHRS and YFSETQ. Losses at the gene ends were 1 base for V and 9 bases for J; bases not matched to a gene: 12. This CDR3 spans 18 amino acids. This CDR3 is CASSLLPGLAGEGSEQFF. The CDR3 DNA reads as TGCGCCAGCAGCTTGCTCCCGGGACTAGCGGGGGAAGGGAGTGAGCAGTTCTTC.

The gene calls are TRBV29-1 and TRBJ2-1; TRBD1 or TRBD2 may be the D gene (5 bases each). Germline assignment: CDR1 SQVTM and CDR2 ANQGSEA. Trimming cost V 7 bases and J 9 bases, with 16 bases left between them. This CDR3 spans 12 amino acids. In DNA, the CDR3 is TGCAGCGCCGGGACCCGTGTGGGTGAGCAGTTCTTC. Residues: CSAGTRVGEQFF.

This clonotype was picked up many times. The J gene is TRBJ1-4, the V gene TRBV14; 7 nucleotides line up with TRBD1. The CDR3 runs 15 residues. Germline V lookup: CDR1 SGHDN, CDR2 FVKESK. V dropped 1 base and J dropped 5; count of bases not matched to a gene: 4. DNA for the CDR3: TGTGCCAGCAGCCAAGGGACAGGTCGGAATGAAAAACTGTTTTTT. This encodes CASSQGTGRNEKLFF.

The J gene is TRBJ2-1, the V gene TRBV7-2; the match to TRBD2 covers 9 bases. V trimming: 5 bases; J trimming: 11 bases; junction bases outside the gene matches: 13. Germline V gene sequence: CDR1 SGHTA, CDR2 FQGNSA. This CDR3 has 15 amino acids. This CDR3 is CASSPRGGSLDKQFF. The CDR3 coding sequence is TGTGCCAGCAGCCCGCGGGGGGGCTCTCTAGATAAGCAGTTCTTC.

This clonotype appeared a few times. The chain joins TRBV7-9 to TRBJ2-1; D is uncertain. V gave up 0 bases and J gave up 0 bases, with 9 bases separating them. The CDR3 has 16 residues. The germline gives CDR1 SEHNR, CDR2 FQNEAQ (reference sequence). CDR3 bases: TGTGCCAGCAGCTTAGCGCTCGCGTCCTCCTACAATGAGCAGTTCTTC. Protein sequence: CASSLALASSYNEQFF.

In the case of this clonotype: An end of the junction differs from the germline gene, which may be a read error. This chain connects TRBV5-1 to TRBJ1-4; D gene uncertain. CDR3 length: 14 amino acids. Germline V gene data show CDR1 as SGHRS and CDR2 as YFSETQ. For the CDR3, the DNA is TGCGCCAGCATCTTGGTCAGCTATAATGAAAAACTGTTTTTT. Amino acid sequence: CASILVSYNEKLFF.

The chain couples TRBV19 to TRBJ1-6; no clear D gene. This CDR3 has 12 residues. Germline values: CDR1 LNHDA, CDR2 SQIVND (reference sequence). Trimming removed 4 bases at V and 15 bases at J, with 13 bases between. As DNA, the CDR3 is TGTGCCAGTAGTACTCGGACGGCTCTCCTCCACTTT. As protein: CASSTRTALLHF.

This clonotype was counted a few times. The chain combines TRBV12-3 or TRBV12-4 with TRBJ2-4, with TRBD1 as a possible D gene (6 bases). The DNA end lines up better with TRBJ2-7; the J call may be wrong. The CDR3 covers 12 residues. Here the CDR3 DNA reads TGTGCCAGCACCTCCGACAGGCTCGAGCAGTACTTC. Translated: CASTSDRLEQYF.

The chain joins TRBV24-1 to TRBJ2-4; TRBD1 agrees at 8 bases. With the DNA end fitting TRBJ2-7 better, the J assignment may be wrong. Per germline, CDR1 KGHDR and CDR2 SFDVKD. The CDR3 spans 15 residues. The CDR3 sequence is CATSDARTGQDEQYF. The CDR3 DNA is TGTGCCACCAGTGACGCGAGGACAGGGCAGGACGAGCAGTACTTC.

This sequence joins TRBV7-2 and TRBJ2-3, with a tentative D call TRBD2 (5 bases). The CDR3 has 12 amino acids. V was pared by 8 bases and J by 3 bases, with 9 bases between. Germline V gene data show CDR1 as SGHTA and CDR2 as FQGNSA. This CDR3 is CASRGNTDTQYF. The CDR3 nucleotides are TGTGCCAGCCGAGGGAATACAGATACGCAGTATTTT.

The V and J genes are TRBV7-2 and TRBJ1-2; 7 nucleotides line up with TRBD1. This CDR3 is 15 amino acids long. CDR1 is SGHTA and CDR2 is FQGNSA in the germline V gene. V lost 0 bases to trimming and J lost 6 bases; unmatched junction nucleotides: 7. The CDR3 DNA reads as TGTGCCAGCAGCTTAGCGGTGGGACAGAACCATGGCTACACCTTC. Translating gives CASSLAVGQNHGYTF.

Regarding this clonotype: Compared with germline, one end of the junction differs, possibly owing to a read error. The genes are TRBV7-2 and TRBJ1-4, with 10 bases identical to TRBD1. Per germline, CDR1 SGHTA and CDR2 FQGNSA. CDR3 size: 17 residues. The DNA for the CDR3 is TGTGCCAGCAGCCCCAATAGACAGGGGGCAACTAACGAAAAACTGTTTTTT. It is translated as CASSPNRQGATNEKLFF.

This clonotype was seen more than once but under ten times. The J gene is TRBJ1-5, the V gene TRBV20-1; a weak D match, TRBD1 (5 bases). The germline V and J ends were trimmed by 6 bases and 9 bases, with 18 bases remaining between them. The CDR3 covers 13 residues. The germline gives CDR1 DFQATT, CDR2 SNEGSKA (reference sequence). This chain's CDR3 is CSAPAGEGSPQHF. The DNA of the CDR3 is TGCAGTGCCCCCGCGGGGGAGGGCTCGCCCCAGCATTTT.

On this clonotype: The junction departs from the called germline gene at one end, perhaps through a read error. The chain joins TRBV5-1 to TRBJ2-3, with D perhaps matching TRBD2 (6 bases). This CDR3 has 16 residues. Germline V gene data show CDR1 as SGHRS and CDR2 as YFSETQ. CDR3 sequence (DNA): TGCGCCAGCAGATTACAACTCAGTACTAGCACAGAGACGCAGTATTTT. Protein product: CASRLQLSTSTETQYF.

The V call is TRBV9, the J call TRBJ2-7; 8 nucleotides align to TRBD2. With 3 bases clipped from V and 2 bases from J, the junction kept 4 bases outside the gene matches. The CDR3 is 14 amino acids. The germline gives CDR1 SGDLS, CDR2 YYNGEE. The CDR3 loop is CASSGAGVTYEQYF. CDR3 DNA: TGTGCCAGCAGCGGAGCGGGGGTAACCTACGAGCAGTACTTC. Combining the CDR3 with reference TRBV9 and TRBJ2-7 gives the whole variable domain DSGVTQTPKHLITATGQRVTLRCSPRSGDLSVYWYQQSLDQGLQFLIQYYNGEERAKGNILERFSAQQFPDLHSELNLSSLELGDSALYFCASSGAGVTYEQYFGPGTRLTVT.

The genes are TRBV7-2 and TRBJ1-2, with a possible D match to TRBD1 (6 bases). The V end lost 0 bases, the J end lost 13 bases, and 12 bases lay between the germline ends. The CDR3 is 12 residues long. Germline V gene lookup returns CDR1 SGHTA and CDR2 FQGNSA. The CDR3, as DNA: TGTGCCAGCAGCTTAGCGGGGGGGGCTCCCACCTTC. Amino acid sequence: CASSLAGGAPTF.

V usage is TRBV4-1 and J usage is TRBJ2-5; D is uncertain. Germline lookup yields CDR1 MGHRA and CDR2 YSYEKL. V lost 1 base to trimming and J lost 8 bases, with 14 bases between them. This CDR3 contains 14 residues. This chain's CDR3 is CASSQGVLWATQYF. The CDR3 coding sequence is TGCGCCAGCAGCCAAGGTGTTTTGTGGGCTACCCAGTACTTC.

The chain uses TRBV3-1 and TRBJ2-5; 12 bases fit TRBD1. The CDR3 is 18 amino acids. V lost 2 bases and J lost 11; bases outside the gene matches: 18. Germline values: CDR1 LGHDT, CDR2 YNNKEL (reference sequence). Here the CDR3 reads CASSQTPWDRGRIGEQYF. CDR3 coding DNA: TGTGCCAGCAGCCAAACACCGTGGGACAGGGGGCGAATAGGTGAGCAGTACTTC.

This clonotype was counted a few times. The chain has TRBV7-2 and TRBJ2-3; the D is unclear. Trimming left V 5 bases short and J 4 bases short, with 13 bases between. CDR3 size: 14 residues. Germline lookup yields CDR1 SGHTA and CDR2 FQGNSA. The CDR3 sequence is CASSPADGPDTQYF. CDR3 coding DNA: TGTGCCAGCAGCCCGGCAGATGGACCAGATACGCAGTATTTT.

The chain carries TRBV2 and TRBJ1-5; D remains unclear. In germline, CDR1 is SNHLY, CDR2 FYNNEI. V was trimmed by 6 bases and J by 7 bases, leaving 13 bases between them. The CDR3 consists of 13 residues. CDR3 DNA: TGTGCCAGCAGGCTGCAGGAGGAGCAGCCCCAGCATTTT. Translating it yields CASRLQEEQPQHF.

The chain employs TRBV20-1 and TRBJ2-7; D is ambiguous. Trimming removed 0 bases at V and 2 bases at J, with 14 bases between. The CDR3 is 15 residues long. Germline V lookup: CDR1 DFQATT, CDR2 SNEGSKA (reference sequence). The DNA of the CDR3 is TGCAGTGCTAGAGATCGACCCCTACTAACCTACGAGCAGTACTTC. Amino acid sequence: CSARDRPLLTYEQYF.